These 20 T cell receptor beta chains were all obtained from the same sample, sequenced in a study of T cell responses to AZD1222 COVID-19 vaccine. Profiling relied on immunoSEQ multiplex PCR, and the TCRdb table lists in-frame clones only, not all of them. The sample has roughly 170,000 clones, just under 95% seen once. The material was peripheral blood, obtained on day 0 of AZD1222 vaccination. All receptors come from an adult in good health.

The chain is built from TRBV27 and TRBJ2-7, with D uncertain. This CDR3 region has 14 residues. V was cut by 3 bases and J by 4 bases, with 13 bases left in between. Germline CDR1 reads MNHEY; CDR2 reads SMNVEV (reference sequence). The CDR3 sequence: CASSFGPLGYEQYF. The CDR3 DNA sequence: TGTGCCAGCAGTTTTGGTCCATTGGGGTACGAGCAGTACTTC.

V gene TRBV27 combines with J gene TRBJ2-7; 7 nucleotides match TRBD1. From germline, CDR1 is MNHEY and CDR2 SMNVEV (reference sequence). The length of the CDR3 is 15 residues. The V segment lost 5 bases and the J segment 6 bases; nucleotides outside the gene matches: 13. The CDR3 loop reads CASSRGTGVSGEQYF. DNA of the CDR3: TGTGCCAGCAGTCGCGGAACAGGGGTGTCGGGCGAGCAGTACTTC.

A note on this clone: One junction end does not reproduce the germline sequence, and a read error may be involved. The chain couples TRBV7-9 to TRBJ1-3; tentative D call: TRBD1 (5 bases). The CDR3 has 12 amino acids. Germline loops: CDR1 SEHNR, CDR2 FQNEAQ (reference sequence). CDR3 coding DNA: TGTGCCAGCAGACTCGTACCGGCGGCGGGGGATTTT. Its translation is CASRLVPAAGDF.

The J gene is TRBJ1-1, the V gene TRBV5-6; 7 nucleotides match TRBD1. The CDR3 contains 15 residues. Germline V gives CDR1 SGHDT, CDR2 YYEEEE. The V segment lost 3 bases and the J segment 0 bases; nucleotides outside the gene matches: 5. The CDR3 DNA follows: TGTGCCAGCAGCTCGCGACAGGGCATGAACACTGAAGCTTTCTTT. This translates into CASSSRQGMNTEAFF. The whole variable domain, filled in from reference TRBV5-6 and TRBJ1-1, reads DAGVTQSPTHLIKTRGQQVTLRCSPKSGHDTVSWYQQALGQGPQFIFQYYEEEERQRGNFPDRFSGHQFPNYSSELNVNALLLGDSALYLCASSSRQGMNTEAFFGQGTRLTVV.

In this sample, this clone turned up once. V and J are TRBV20-1 and TRBJ2-7, with a weak D call TRBD1 (5 bases). Germline V lookup: CDR1 DFQATT, CDR2 SNEGSKA (reference sequence). The CDR3 is made up of 12 amino acids. Trimming shortened V by 3 bases and J by 2 bases, and 8 bases separated the two germline ends. The CDR3 bases are TGCAGTGCTAGTCAGGGTACCTACGAGCAGTACTTC. Translation: CSASQGTYEQYF.

The chain employs TRBV21-1 and TRBJ1-1; the table gives TRBD1 as D, unverified against the DNA. TRBV21-1 is flagged as a pseudogene. The CDR3 loop spans 15 amino acids. CDR3 region: CASSRRQVGDTEAFF. The CDR3 region has the DNA TGTGCCAGCAGCAGGAGACAGGTAGGAGACACTGAAGCTTTCTTT.

The chain employs TRBV18 and TRBJ2-5; D unclear. Germline CDR1 reads KGHSH; CDR2 reads LQKENI. The length of the CDR3 is 13 residues. Trimming stripped 3 bases from V and 2 bases from J, with 7 bases between. The CDR3 DNA is TGTGCCAGCTCACCCACAGAACAAGAGACCCAGTACTTC. Translating it yields CASSPTEQETQYF.

J is TRBJ2-7 and V is TRBV11-2, with 9 bases matching TRBD1. The CDR3 consists of 14 residues. With V trimmed by 3 bases and J by 5 bases, 5 bases remained unmatched. Germline lookup yields CDR1 SGHAT and CDR2 FQNNGV. CDR3 bases: TGTGCCAGCAGCTTCCGGGACAGGGTCAACGAGCAGTACTTC. It codes for CASSFRDRVNEQYF.

The chain links TRBV5-1 to TRBJ2-5; TRBD1 aligns across 8 bases. V lost 0 bases and J lost 3; bases outside the gene matches: 4. CDR1 is SGHRS, CDR2 YFSETQ, per germline. The CDR3 is 15 residues long. CDR3 DNA sequence: TGCGCCAGCAGCTTGGGGACAGGGAGAGAAGAGACCCAGTACTTC. This encodes CASSLGTGREETQYF.

This sequence joins TRBV3-1 (or the pseudogene TRBV3-2) and TRBJ1-4; D is uncertain. Trimming cost V 4 bases and J 1 base, with 10 bases left between them. The CDR3 loop spans 15 amino acids. The germline CDR1 and CDR2 sequences are LGHDT and YNNKEL (reference sequence). CDR3 protein: CASSPTGGTNEKLFF. The CDR3 region has the DNA TGTGCCAGCAGCCCGACGGGAGGAACTAATGAAAAACTGTTTTTT.

The genes are TRBV10-1 and TRBJ2-1, with 12 nucleotides matching TRBD2. CDR1 and CDR2 (germline): WNHNN, SYGVQD (reference sequence). CDR3 length: 16 amino acids. With V trimmed by 0 bases and J by 5 bases, 2 bases remained unmatched. The CDR3 protein is CASSESLAGGDNEQFF. CDR3 DNA: TGCGCCAGCAGTGAGTCCCTAGCGGGGGGGGACAATGAGCAGTTCTTC.

The chain combines TRBV5-1 with TRBJ1-1; 7 nucleotides line up with TRBD1. CDR3 size: 14 residues. CDR1 SGHRS and CDR2 YFSETQ come from the germline V gene. J was trimmed by 3 bases and V by 2 bases; bases with no gene match: 4. This CDR3 reads CASSFSTGYTEAFF. The CDR3 bases are TGCGCCAGCAGCTTTTCGACAGGGTACACTGAAGCTTTCTTT.

This chain links TRBV4-1 with TRBJ2-6; D gene uncertain. From germline, CDR1 is MGHRA and CDR2 YSYEKL. The CDR3 covers 19 residues. V was trimmed by 0 bases and J by 0 bases, leaving 15 bases between them. CDR3 coding DNA: TGCGCCAGCAGCCAAGACACACTCCTAACCTTCTCTGGGGCCAACGTCCTGACTTTC. It yields the protein CASSQDTLLTFSGANVLTF.

The V and J genes are TRBV2 and TRBJ1-1, with 7 bases that match TRBD1. CDR1 and CDR2 from the germline V gene are SNHLY and FYNNEI. This CDR3 spans 15 amino acids. Trimming at V came to 6 bases and at J to 4 bases, leaving 11 bases not matched to a gene. CDR3 bases: TGTGCCAGCAGCCAGCGGGTGACAGGGACCACTGAAGCTTTCTTT. Protein: CASSQRVTGTTEAFF. Based on the CDR3 plus reference TRBV2 and TRBJ1-1, the full variable domain is EPEVTQTPSHQVTQMGQEVILRCVPISNHLYFYWYRQILGQKVEFLVSFYNNEISEKSEIFDDQFSVERPDGSNFTLKIRSTKLEDSAMYFCASSQRVTGTTEAFFGQGTRLTVV.

The rearrangement links TRBV7-3 to TRBJ2-3; no definite D call. The CDR3 contains 13 residues. The ends were cut back, 0 bases at V and 5 bases at J, with 6 bases in the middle. Germline CDR1 is SGHTA and CDR2 is FQGTGA. The CDR3 reads CASSLTRLDTQYF. The CDR3 nucleotides read TGTGCCAGCAGCTTAACCAGGTTAGATACGCAGTATTTT.

The V and J genes are TRBV6-5 and TRBJ1-2; a possible D gene is TRBD1 (6 bases). CDR1 and CDR2 from the germline V gene are MNHEY and SVGAGI. V was pared by 4 bases and J by 8 bases, with 23 bases between. The CDR3 runs to 16 residues. CDR3 DNA sequence: TGTGCCAGCAGTTCGCTAAACAGGGTTAAATCGGGCGGCTACACCTTC. The encoded protein is CASSSLNRVKSGGYTF.

The chain's CDR3 is CASSPQVGRNNEQFF. CDR3 DNA sequence: TGCGCCAGCAGCCCACAGGTGGGTAGAAACAATGAGCAGTTCTTC. The rearrangement links TRBV5-1 to TRBJ2-1; D possibly corresponds to TRBD1 (5 bases). Between the trimmed V and J ends, which lost 4 bases and 5 bases, there was a span of 16 bases. Germline V gene lookup returns CDR1 SGHRS and CDR2 YFSETQ. CDR3 length: 15 residues.

The rearrangement joins TRBV18 to TRBJ1-1, with D maybe TRBD1 (5 bases). The length of the CDR3 is 14 residues. V was shortened by 3 bases and J by 4 bases, with 12 bases between the two germline ends. The germline CDR1 and CDR2 sequences are KGHSH and LQKENI. Here the CDR3 reads CASSPGGALTEAFF. CDR3 DNA sequence: TGTGCCAGCTCACCCGGAGGGGCGCTCACTGAAGCTTTCTTT.

The chain is built from TRBV11-2 and TRBJ2-1, with D perhaps matching TRBD1 or TRBD2 (5 bases each). The V end was cut by 3 bases, the J end by 6 bases, with 15 bases between. Germline-derived CDR1 and CDR2 are SGHAT and FQNNGV. This CDR3 comprises 15 residues. The CDR3: CASSLVPTGLNEQFF. Written as DNA, the CDR3 is TGTGCCAGCAGCTTGGTCCCTACGGGGCTCAATGAGCAGTTCTTC.

The rearrangement links TRBV3-1 (or the pseudogene TRBV3-2) to TRBJ2-2, with D uncertain. CDR1 and CDR2 (germline): LGHDT, YNNKEL (reference sequence). V dropped 6 bases and J dropped 2 bases, with 10 bases sitting between them. The CDR3 totals 14 residues. The CDR3 coding sequence is TGTGCCAGCAGAGGACGGTTCAACACCGGGGAGCTGTTTTTT. It specifies CASRGRFNTGELFF.